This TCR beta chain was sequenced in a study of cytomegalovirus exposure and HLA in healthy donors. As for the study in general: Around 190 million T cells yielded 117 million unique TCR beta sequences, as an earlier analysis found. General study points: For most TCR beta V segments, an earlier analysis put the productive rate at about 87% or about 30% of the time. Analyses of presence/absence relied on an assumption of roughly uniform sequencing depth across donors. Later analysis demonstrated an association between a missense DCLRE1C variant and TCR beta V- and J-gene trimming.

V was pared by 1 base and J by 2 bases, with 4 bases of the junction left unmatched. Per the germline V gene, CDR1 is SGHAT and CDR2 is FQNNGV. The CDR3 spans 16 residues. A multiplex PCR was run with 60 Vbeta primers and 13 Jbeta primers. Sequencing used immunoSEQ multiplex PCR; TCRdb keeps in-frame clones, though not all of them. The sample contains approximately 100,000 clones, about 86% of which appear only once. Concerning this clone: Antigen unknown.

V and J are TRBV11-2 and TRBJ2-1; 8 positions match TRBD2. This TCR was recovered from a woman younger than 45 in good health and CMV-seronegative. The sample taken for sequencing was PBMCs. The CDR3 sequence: CASSLGGGRTYNEQFF. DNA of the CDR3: TGTGCCAGCAGCTTAGGAGGCGGGAGGACCTACAATGAGCAGTTCTTC.